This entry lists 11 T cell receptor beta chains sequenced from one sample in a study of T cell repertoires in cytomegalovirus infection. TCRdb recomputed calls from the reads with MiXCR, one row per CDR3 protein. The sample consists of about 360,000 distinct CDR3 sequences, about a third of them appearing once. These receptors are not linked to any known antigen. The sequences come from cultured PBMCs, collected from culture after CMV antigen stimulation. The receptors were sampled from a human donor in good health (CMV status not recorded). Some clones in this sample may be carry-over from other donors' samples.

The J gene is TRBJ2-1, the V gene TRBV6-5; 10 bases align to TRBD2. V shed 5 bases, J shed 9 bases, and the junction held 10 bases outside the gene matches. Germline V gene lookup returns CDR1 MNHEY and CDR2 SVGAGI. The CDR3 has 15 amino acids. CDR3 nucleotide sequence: TGTGCCAGCAGTCCCGCTAGCGGGAGTATTGGTGAGCAGTTCTTC. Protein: CASSPASGSIGEQFF.

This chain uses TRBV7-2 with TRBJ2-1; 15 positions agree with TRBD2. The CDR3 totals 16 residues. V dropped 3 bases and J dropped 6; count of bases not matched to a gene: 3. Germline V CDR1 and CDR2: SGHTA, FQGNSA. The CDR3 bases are TGTGCCAGCAGCTTTCGGACTAGCGGGAGGGTCAATGAGCAGTTCTTC. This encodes CASSFRTSGRVNEQFF.

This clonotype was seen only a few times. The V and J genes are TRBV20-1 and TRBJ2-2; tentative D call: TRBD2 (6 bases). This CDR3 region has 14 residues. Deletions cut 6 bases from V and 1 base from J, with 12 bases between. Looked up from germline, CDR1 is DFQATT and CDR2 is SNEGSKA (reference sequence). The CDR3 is CSASPSVNTGELFF. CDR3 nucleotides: TGCAGTGCAAGTCCTAGCGTGAACACCGGGGAGCTGTTTTTT.

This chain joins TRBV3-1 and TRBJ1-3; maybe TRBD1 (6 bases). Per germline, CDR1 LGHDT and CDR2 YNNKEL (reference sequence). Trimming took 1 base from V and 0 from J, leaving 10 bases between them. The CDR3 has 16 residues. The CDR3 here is CASSQVGQSSGNTIYF. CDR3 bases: TGTGCCAGCAGCCAAGTAGGACAGAGCTCTGGAAACACCATATATTTT.

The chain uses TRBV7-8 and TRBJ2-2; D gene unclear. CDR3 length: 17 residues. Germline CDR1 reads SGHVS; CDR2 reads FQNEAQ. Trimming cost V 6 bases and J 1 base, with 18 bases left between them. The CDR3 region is CASSVEAAALNTGELFF. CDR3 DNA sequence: TGTGCCAGCAGTGTAGAGGCGGCGGCCCTGAACACCGGGGAGCTGTTTTTT.

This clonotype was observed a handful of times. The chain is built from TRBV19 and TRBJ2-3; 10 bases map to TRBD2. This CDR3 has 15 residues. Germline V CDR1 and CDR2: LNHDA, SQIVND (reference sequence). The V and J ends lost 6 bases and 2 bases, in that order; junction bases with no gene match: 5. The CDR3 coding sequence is TGTGCCAGTAGCTTTGGACTAGCGGCCACAGATACGCAGTATTTT. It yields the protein CASSFGLAATDTQYF.

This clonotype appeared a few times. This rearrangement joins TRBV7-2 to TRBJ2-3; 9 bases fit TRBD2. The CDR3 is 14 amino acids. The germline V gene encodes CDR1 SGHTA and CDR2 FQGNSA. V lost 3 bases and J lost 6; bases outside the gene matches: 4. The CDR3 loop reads CASSFGGRADTQYF. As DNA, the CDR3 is TGTGCCAGCAGCTTTGGCGGGAGGGCCGATACGCAGTATTTT.

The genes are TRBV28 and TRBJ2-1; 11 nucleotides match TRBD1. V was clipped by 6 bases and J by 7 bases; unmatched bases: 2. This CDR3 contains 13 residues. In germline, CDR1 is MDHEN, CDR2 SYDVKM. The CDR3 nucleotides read TGTGCCAGCAGGGACAGGGGGCCGAATGAGCAGTTCTTC. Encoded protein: CASRDRGPNEQFF. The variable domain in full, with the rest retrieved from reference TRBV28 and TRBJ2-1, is DVKVTQSSRYLVKRTGEKVFLECVQDMDHENMFWYRQDPGLGLRLIYFSYDVKMKEKGDIPEGYSVSREKKERFSLILESASTNQTSMYLCASRDRGPNEQFFGPGTRLTVL.

The CDR3 sequence is CASKAGGKYNEQFF. DNA for the CDR3: TGTGCCAGTAAGGCGGGAGGGAAATACAATGAGCAGTTCTTC. The chain has TRBV19 and TRBJ2-1; 9 bases agree with TRBD2. CDR1 and CDR2 (germline): LNHDA, SQIVND (reference sequence). This CDR3 is built from 14 residues. With V trimmed by 7 bases and J by 4 bases, 5 bases remained unmatched.

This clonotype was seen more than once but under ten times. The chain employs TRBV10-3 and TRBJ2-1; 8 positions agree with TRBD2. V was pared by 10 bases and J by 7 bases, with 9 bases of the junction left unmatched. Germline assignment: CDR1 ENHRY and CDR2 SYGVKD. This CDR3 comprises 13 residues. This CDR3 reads CATRSGGANEQFF. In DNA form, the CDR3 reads TGTGCCACCAGGTCGGGGGGGGCGAATGAGCAGTTCTTC.

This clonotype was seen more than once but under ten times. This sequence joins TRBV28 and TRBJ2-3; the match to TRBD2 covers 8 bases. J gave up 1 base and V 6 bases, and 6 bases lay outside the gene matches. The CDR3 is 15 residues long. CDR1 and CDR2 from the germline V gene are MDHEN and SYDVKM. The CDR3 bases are TGTGCCAGCAGACGGGGACTAGACGGCACAGATACGCAGTATTTT. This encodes CASRRGLDGTDTQYF.